A single sample gave rise to the 16 T cell receptor beta chains below, sequenced in a study of identical twins. One entry per CDR3 protein, called by TCRdb with MiXCR from the 5' RACE reads. The sample yields about 790,000 distinct CDR3 sequences, 18% seen once. These data also featured in a second study, about T cells expressing NK-cell markers.

Sequenced sample: PBMCs. Source of these receptors: a woman between 18 and 29 years old in good health.

This clonotype was seen only a few times. This chain joins TRBV5-5 and TRBJ2-1, with a weak D call TRBD2 (6 bases). The germline V gene encodes CDR1 SGHKS and CDR2 YYEKEE (reference sequence). The CDR3 extends over 16 amino acids. The ends were cut back, 2 bases at V and 8 bases at J, with 20 bases in the middle. CDR3 amino acids: CASSFGGTYLGDEQFF. CDR3 DNA sequence: TGTGCCAGCAGCTTTGGGGGGACCTACCTTGGTGATGAGCAGTTCTTC.

The V gene is TRBV20-1, the J gene TRBJ2-7, with 8 positions matching TRBD2. V lost 5 bases to trimming and J lost 7 bases; unmatched junction nucleotides: 7. The germline V gene has CDR1 DFQATT and CDR2 SNEGSKA (reference sequence). CDR3 length: 12 residues. CDR3 loop: CSAGGLVKEQYF. Here the CDR3 DNA reads TGCAGTGCTGGGGGACTAGTCAAAGAGCAGTACTTC.

This clonotype appeared many times. The gene calls are TRBV4-2 and TRBJ1-5; the D is unclear. This CDR3 comprises 13 residues. The V gene lost 0 bases and the J gene lost 7 bases, with 7 bases spanning the gap. Germline CDR1 reads LGHNA; CDR2 reads YNFKEQ. CDR3 sequence: CASSQDNDQPQHF. Here the CDR3 DNA reads TGTGCCAGCAGCCAAGACAACGACCAGCCCCAGCATTTT.

The V and J genes are TRBV27 and TRBJ1-6; D gene uncertain. There are 15 residues in the CDR3. Germline V gene data show CDR1 as MNHEY and CDR2 as SMNVEV (reference sequence). V lost 1 base, J lost 10 bases, and 14 bases lay in between. The CDR3: CASSLLGSTLSPLHF. The CDR3 DNA sequence: TGTGCCAGCAGTTTATTGGGGAGTACCTTATCACCCCTCCACTTT.

The V gene is TRBV20-1, the J gene TRBJ2-7; 11 bases agree with TRBD1. This CDR3 contains 13 residues. The germline V gene encodes CDR1 DFQATT and CDR2 SNEGSKA (reference sequence). The V and J ends lost 5 bases and 12 bases, in that order; junction bases with no gene match: 12. The CDR3 region is CSASGTGGLVRYF. CDR3 in DNA: TGCAGTGCTTCCGGGACAGGGGGATTGGTACGGTACTTC.

This clonotype has a handful of counts. This chain joins TRBV25-1 and TRBJ2-1; 8 bases align to TRBD2. V was clipped by 8 bases and J by 15 bases; unmatched bases: 9. The V gene's germline CDR1 is MGHDK and CDR2 SYGVNS. The CDR3 sequence is 11 residues long. CDR3 in amino acids: CASYSGTRPFF. In DNA form, the CDR3 reads TGTGCCAGCTACTCGGGGACTAGACCGTTCTTC.

The chain couples TRBV23-1 to TRBJ1-2, with D unresolved. TRBV23-1 is an ORF; its function is uncertain. Trimming stripped 6 bases from V and 4 bases from J, with 15 bases between. The CDR3 is 14 residues long. This CDR3 is CASSRLNLPYGYTF. The CDR3 DNA sequence: TGCGCCAGCAGCCGACTGAACTTACCCTATGGCTACACCTTC.

J is TRBJ2-1 and V is TRBV4-3; TRBD1 aligns across 7 bases. Germline V gene sequence: CDR1 LGHNA, CDR2 YSLEER. J was trimmed by 7 bases and V by 6 bases; bases with no gene match: 12. The CDR3 loop spans 15 amino acids. This chain's CDR3 is CASSLEGAPRNEQFF. Here the CDR3 DNA reads TGCGCCAGCAGTCTAGAGGGGGCGCCCAGGAATGAGCAGTTCTTC.

V is TRBV20-1 and J is TRBJ1-2, with a possible D match to TRBD1 (6 bases). The CDR3 runs to 12 residues. Trimming took 5 bases from V and 4 from J, leaving 11 bases between them. The germline CDR1 and CDR2 sequences are DFQATT and SNEGSKA (reference sequence). CDR3 region: CSARQVVYGYTF. In nucleotides, the CDR3 is TGCAGTGCTCGACAGGTCGTCTATGGCTACACCTTC.

This clonotype was recorded at least ten times. V gene TRBV12-3 or TRBV12-4 combines with J gene TRBJ1-2, with D possibly being TRBD1 (6 bases). V lost 6 bases, J lost 8 bases, and 13 bases lay in between. There are 12 residues in the CDR3. CDR3 loop: CASRTGRLGYTF. The CDR3 DNA reads as TGTGCCAGCAGAACAGGGAGGTTGGGCTACACCTTC.

This sequence joins TRBV4-1 and TRBJ2-2; D call uncertain. CDR1 and CDR2 (germline): MGHRA, YSYEKL. There are 17 residues in the CDR3. V lost 2 bases and J 1 base, leaving 14 bases between the germline ends. The CDR3 coding sequence is TGCGCCAGCAGCCAACGCCCGAAACAAGGGAACACCGGGGAGCTGTTTTTT. Translated: CASSQRPKQGNTGELFF.

This clonotype appeared many times. The J gene is TRBJ1-1, the V gene TRBV5-1; unclear D gene. V was cut by 3 bases and J by 0 bases, with 9 bases left in between. From germline, CDR1 is SGHRS and CDR2 YFSETQ. There are 14 residues in the CDR3. The chain's CDR3 is CASSSFGMNTEAFF. For the CDR3, the DNA is TGCGCCAGCAGCTCGTTTGGGATGAACACTGAAGCTTTCTTT.

The chain is built from TRBV20-1 and TRBJ2-7, with 7 bases matching TRBD2. CDR1 and CDR2 (germline): DFQATT, SNEGSKA (reference sequence). The ends lost 1 base at V and 6 bases at J; junction bases unmatched: 9. CDR3 length equals 14 residues. The CDR3 spells CSARVLGRQVEQYF. The CDR3 nucleotides read TGCAGTGCTAGAGTTCTCGGGAGGCAGGTCGAGCAGTACTTC.

The V call is TRBV24-1, the J call TRBJ2-1; D is undetermined. From germline, CDR1 is KGHDR and CDR2 SFDVKD. This CDR3 spans 14 amino acids. With 4 bases removed from V and 6 bases from J, the gap between germline ends came to 12 bases. The CDR3 nucleotides are TGTGCCACCAGTGACCCTATGATGGGCAATGAGCAGTTCTTC. Amino acid sequence: CATSDPMMGNEQFF.

The chain is built from TRBV10-3 and TRBJ2-5; 7 nucleotides line up with TRBD2. Per the germline V gene, CDR1 is ENHRY and CDR2 is SYGVKD. This CDR3 is 15 amino acids long. With V trimmed by 4 bases and J by 5 bases, 10 bases remained unmatched. CDR3 region: CAISGGRGLVETQYF. DNA of the CDR3: TGTGCCATCAGTGGGGGCCGAGGACTAGTGGAGACCCAGTACTTC.

This clonotype was picked up a small number of times. The V call is TRBV7-2, the J call TRBJ1-1; D gene unclear. Per the germline V gene, CDR1 is SGHTA and CDR2 is FQGNSA. The CDR3 is 14 residues long. The ends were cut back, 4 bases at V and 1 base at J, with 10 bases in the middle. Here the CDR3 reads CASSSSPRNTEAFF. CDR3 in DNA: TGTGCCAGCAGCTCTTCCCCACGGAACACTGAAGCTTTCTTT. Full variable domain (rest looked up from reference TRBV7-2 and TRBJ1-1): GAGVSQSPSNKVTEKGKDVELRCDPISGHTALYWYRQSLGQGLEFLIYFQGNSAPDKSGLPSDRFSAERTGGSVSTLTIQRTQQEDSAVYLCASSSSPRNTEAFFGQGTRLTVV.